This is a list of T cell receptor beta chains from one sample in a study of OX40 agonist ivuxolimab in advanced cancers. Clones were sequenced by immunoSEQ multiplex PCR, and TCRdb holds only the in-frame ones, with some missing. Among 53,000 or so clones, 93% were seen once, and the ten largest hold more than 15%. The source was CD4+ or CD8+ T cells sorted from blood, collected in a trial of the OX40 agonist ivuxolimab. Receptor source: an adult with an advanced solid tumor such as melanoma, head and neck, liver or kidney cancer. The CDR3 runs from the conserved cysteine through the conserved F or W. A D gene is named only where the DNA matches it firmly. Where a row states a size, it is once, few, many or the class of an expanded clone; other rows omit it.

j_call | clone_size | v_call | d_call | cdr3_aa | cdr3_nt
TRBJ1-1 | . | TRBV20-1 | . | CSARGYTEAFF | TGCAGTGCCCGGGGATACACTGAAGCTTTCTTT
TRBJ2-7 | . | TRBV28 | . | CASSFEHSYEQYF | TGTGCCAGCAGTTTCGAGCATTCCTACGAGCAGTACTTC
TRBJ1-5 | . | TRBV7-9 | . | CASSPVGNQPQHF | TGTGCCAGCAGCCCTGTTGGGAATCAGCCCCAGCATTTT
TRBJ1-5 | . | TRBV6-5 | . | CASSYSTPGESPQHF | TGTGCCAGCAGTTACTCGACACCAGGGGAGTCGCCCCAGCATTTT
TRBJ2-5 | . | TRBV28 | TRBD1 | CASSPLDRGQETQYF | TGTGCCAGCAGTCCTCTCGACAGGGGGCAAGAGACCCAGTACTTC
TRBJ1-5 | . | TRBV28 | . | CASRVGWGTDNQPQHF | TGTGCCAGCAGGGTTGGATGGGGTACGGACAATCAGCCCCAGCATTTT
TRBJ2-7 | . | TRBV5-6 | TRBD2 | CASSSLAGGPYEQYF | TGTGCCAGCAGCTCACTAGCGGGAGGGCCTTACGAGCAGTACTTC
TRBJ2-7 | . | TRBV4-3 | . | CASSQGPVGSYEQYF | TGCGCCAGCAGCCAAGGTCCGGTAGGGTCCTACGAGCAGTACTTC
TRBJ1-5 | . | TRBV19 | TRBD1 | CASSIDADRGPFNQHF | TGTGCCAGTAGTATAGATGCGGACAGGGGTCCTTTTAACCAGCATTTT
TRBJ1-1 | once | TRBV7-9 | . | CASSRVLGGTEAFF | TGTGCCAGCAGCCGTGTGTTAGGGGGGACTGAAGCTTTCTTT
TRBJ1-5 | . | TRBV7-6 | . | CASSLAGPESNQPQHF | TGTGCCAGCAGCTTAGCCGGGCCAGAAAGCAATCAGCCCCAGCATTTT
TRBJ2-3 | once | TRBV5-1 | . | CASSYGGRSTDTQYF | TGCGCCAGCAGTTATGGAGGACGGAGCACAGATACGCAGTATTTT
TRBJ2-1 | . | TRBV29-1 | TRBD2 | CSVPGLAGYYNEQFF | TGCAGCGTTCCGGGACTAGCGGGGTACTACAATGAGCAGTTCTTC
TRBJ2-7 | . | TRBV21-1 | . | CASSKAGPPTYEQYF | TGTGCCAGCAGCAAGGCAGGGCCCCCAACCTACGAGCAGTACTTC
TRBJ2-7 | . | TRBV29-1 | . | CSVKGTSIYEQYF | TGCAGCGTTAAGGGGACGTCGATCTACGAGCAGTACTTC
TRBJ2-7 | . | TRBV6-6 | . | CASSYSAGTSSYEQYF | TGTGCCAGCAGTTATTCGGCAGGGACGAGCTCCTACGAGCAGTACTTC
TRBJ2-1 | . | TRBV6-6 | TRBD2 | CASSHGREPGNEQFF | TGTGCCAGCAGCCACGGGCGGGAGCCGGGGAATGAGCAGTTCTTC
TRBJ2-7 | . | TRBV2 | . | CASSEGRLTYYEQYF | TGTGCCAGCAGTGAGGGCCGTTTGACATACTACGAGCAGTACTTC
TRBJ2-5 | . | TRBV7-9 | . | CASSDYTSPRETQYF | TGTGCCAGCAGCGATTACACTAGCCCCCGGGAGACCCAGTACTTC
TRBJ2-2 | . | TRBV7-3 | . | CASSFWAGELFF | TGTGCCAGCAGCTTTTGGGCCGGGGAGCTGTTTTTT
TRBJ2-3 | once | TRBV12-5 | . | CASGLDVDNTDTQYF | TGTGCTAGTGGTTTGGACGTGGACAACACAGATACGCAGTATTTT
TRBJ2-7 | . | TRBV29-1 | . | CSVERDYEQYF | TGCAGCGTTGAACGGGACTACGAGCAGTACTTC
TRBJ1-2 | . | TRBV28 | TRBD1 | CASSPLTGSFYGYTF | TGTGCCAGCAGTCCGTTGACAGGGTCCTTTTATGGCTACACCTTC
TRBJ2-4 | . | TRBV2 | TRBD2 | CASSEGGKGLAGLTQYF | TGTGCCAGCAGTGAAGGCGGGAAAGGACTAGCGGGCCTTACCCAGTACTTC